What follows is one T cell receptor (beta chain) and its context. Its antigen is unidentified. The CDR3 consists of 20 residues. Germline V gene sequence: CDR1 SGHVS, CDR2 FQNEAQ. Trimming pared 2 bases from V and 1 base from J, leaving 24 bases between. Analysis merged second doses at about 4 or about 12 weeks. This sample was taken from a study of T cell responses to AZD1222 COVID-19 vaccine. Findings of the study overall: Without day 14 samples, only post-peak T cell repertoires were studied. The sample set comprised mostly white British donors with more females, and clonal diversity was possibly underestimated. The reported proportion of spike-specific TCRs targeting unmutated variant regions was nearly half.

This table comes from immunoSEQ multiplex PCR, and its TCRdb copy is limited to in-frame clones, with some not included. The sample lists more than 65,000 clones; roughly 85% were seen once. The sample consisted of peripheral blood, taken 28 days after the second AZD1222 dose. This receptor was obtained from an adult who received the AZD1222 COVID-19 vaccine. The V call is TRBV7-8, the J call TRBJ1-5; TRBD1 is a possible D gene (5 bases). DNA of the CDR3: TGTGCCAGCAGCTTAACGGTAGAGCGACTTTGGGGCTTGAGCAATCAGCCCCAGCATTTT. Translating gives CASSLTVERLWGLSNQPQHF.